These 25 T cell receptor beta chains originate from one sample sequenced in a study of cytomegalovirus exposure and HLA in healthy donors (dated by TCRdb to 2016 to 2017). The library was generated by the immunoSEQ multiplex PCR assay. For the multiplex PCR, a mixture combining 60 forward primers for TCR Vbeta segments and 13 reverse primers for TCR Jbeta segments was used. Sourced from immuneACCESS, this table was stored by TCRdb with only in-frame sequences that have V and J called. A share of the clones is absent; for the studies checked, an unresolved V gene accounts for under half, and the remainder has no known explanation. This sample gives about 89,000 clones in total; 85% of them show up just once. The biggest ten clones account for 7.4% of the sample. The sample taken for sequencing was PBMCs. The receptors were gathered from a middle-aged man in good health and CMV-seropositive.

This clone was seen a single time. The CDR3 loop is CASRQTGEGEKLFF. In nucleotides, the CDR3 is TGTGCCAGCAGGCAGACAGGGGAGGGAGAAAAACTGTTTTTT. V usage is TRBV6-1 and J usage is TRBJ1-4; 8 nucleotides agree with TRBD1. Germline-derived CDR1 and CDR2 are MNHNS and SASEGT. After removal of 6 bases from V and 8 bases from J, the junction contained 8 bases not matched to a gene. The CDR3 sequence is 14 residues long.

The gene calls are TRBV2 and TRBJ2-1; 10 bases agree with TRBD1. Germline CDR1 SNHLY, CDR2 FYNNEI. J gave up 6 bases and V 4 bases, and 6 bases lay outside the gene matches. The length of the CDR3 is 15 residues. The DNA for the CDR3 is TGTGCCAGCAGTGCGTGGACAGGGGGTATCAATGAGCAGTTCTTC. Protein sequence: CASSAWTGGINEQFF.

V and J are TRBV25-1 and TRBJ2-3; weak D call: TRBD2 (5 bases). V lost 8 bases and J lost 3, with 18 bases in between. Germline V gene data show CDR1 as MGHDK and CDR2 as SYGVNS. CDR3 length: 15 residues. In DNA form, the CDR3 reads TGTGCCAGCGCCGACGTGAGGGCCCGGACAGATACGCAGTATTTT. Translation gives CASADVRARTDTQYF.

The CDR3 protein is CASSFQGFGELFF. The CDR3, as DNA: TGCGCCAGCAGCTTTCAGGGGTTCGGGGAGCTGTTTTTT. The chain is built from TRBV5-1 and TRBJ2-2; D is possibly TRBD1 (6 bases). The V end lost 2 bases, the J end lost 7 bases, and 9 bases lay between the germline ends. The germline CDR1 and CDR2 sequences are SGHRS and YFSETQ. The CDR3 covers 13 residues.

The J gene is TRBJ1-3, the V gene TRBV6-5; 8 nucleotides line up with TRBD1. Losses at the gene ends were 0 bases for V and 2 bases for J; bases not matched to a gene: 3. Per germline, CDR1 MNHEY and CDR2 SVGAGI. The CDR3 consists of 16 residues. The DNA of the CDR3 is TGTGCCAGCAGTTACTCTCCGACAGGGGCTGGAAACACCATATATTTT. It translates to CASSYSPTGAGNTIYF.

This clone has more than one count but fewer than ten. V and J are TRBV28 and TRBJ2-7; 11 bases align to TRBD2. The CDR3 is 16 residues long. V trimming: 4 bases; J trimming: 3 bases; junction bases outside the gene matches: 8. In germline, CDR1 is MDHEN, CDR2 SYDVKM. CDR3 region: CASSSGTSGSYYEQYF. The DNA for the CDR3 is TGTGCCAGCAGTTCCGGTACTAGCGGGAGTTACTACGAGCAGTACTTC.

The V call is TRBV7-3, the J call TRBJ2-2; TRBD2 might be the D (6 bases). Germline V CDR1 and CDR2: SGHTA, FQGTGA. Between the trimmed V and J ends, which lost 6 bases and 6 bases, there was a span of 11 bases. The CDR3 loop spans 13 amino acids. Here the CDR3 reads CASRLREAGELFF. The CDR3 nucleotides read TGTGCCAGCAGACTCAGGGAGGCCGGGGAGCTGTTTTTT.

V gene TRBV7-9 combines with J gene TRBJ2-3; 13 nucleotides line up with TRBD2. The J segment lost 0 bases and the V segment lost 5 bases, leaving 11 bases of the junction unmatched. Germline V gives CDR1 SEHNR, CDR2 FQNEAQ (reference sequence). This CDR3 spans 19 amino acids. The CDR3 bases are TGTGCCAGCAGCCCACCTCGGGGACTAGCGGGATCCAGCACAGATACGCAGTATTTT. Its protein product is CASSPPRGLAGSSTDTQYF.

The rearrangement links TRBV13 to TRBJ2-7, with 12 nucleotides matching TRBD2. This CDR3 is built from 15 residues. J lost 5 bases, V lost 5 bases, and 7 bases had no gene match. Germline V CDR1 and CDR2: PRHDT, FYEKMQ (reference sequence). The CDR3 coding sequence is TGTGCCAGCAGCCCTAGCGGGAGGGCAATCGACGAGCAGTACTTC. Its protein is CASSPSGRAIDEQYF. The whole variable domain, filled in from reference TRBV13 and TRBJ2-7, reads AAGVIQSPRHLIKEKRETATLKCYPIPRHDTVYWYQQGPGQDPQFLISFYEKMQSDKGSIPDRFSAQQFSDYHSELNMSSLELGDSALYFCASSPSGRAIDEQYFGPGTRLTVT.

J is TRBJ1-1 and V is TRBV7-9; D unresolved. Between the trimmed V and J ends, which lost 2 bases and 8 bases, there was a span of 15 bases. Germline V gene sequence: CDR1 SEHNR, CDR2 FQNEAQ (reference sequence). The CDR3 runs 14 residues. CDR3 sequence (DNA): TGTGCCAGCAGCTTAAATATGCGGCCCCGGGAAGCTTTCTTT. Protein: CASSLNMRPREAFF. Filled out from reference TRBV7-9 and TRBJ1-1, the complete variable domain reads DTGVSQNPRHKITKRGQNVTFRCDPISEHNRLYWYRQTLGQGPEFLTYFQNEAQLEKSRLLSDRFSAERPKGSFSTLEIQRTEQGDSAMYLCASSLNMRPREAFFGQGTRLTVV.

The chain couples TRBV9 to TRBJ2-3; 7 nucleotides align to TRBD1. This CDR3 comprises 14 residues. Germline values: CDR1 SGDLS, CDR2 YYNGEE. After removal of 3 bases from V and 3 bases from J, the junction contained 4 bases not matched to a gene. The CDR3 loop reads CASSAMTGTDTQYF. The CDR3 bases are TGTGCCAGCAGCGCGATGACAGGGACAGATACGCAGTATTTT.

This chain joins TRBV9 and TRBJ1-1; 10 bases match TRBD1. The J segment lost 0 bases and the V segment lost 10 bases, leaving 6 bases of the junction unmatched. Germline CDR1 SGDLS, CDR2 YYNGEE. This CDR3 has 14 residues. The CDR3 DNA sequence: TGTGCCGGGGACAGGGGTGACCTGAACACTGAAGCTTTCTTT. Protein product: CAGDRGDLNTEAFF.

This clone was detected a few times. V usage is TRBV19 and J usage is TRBJ2-2; D is ambiguous. Germline assignment: CDR1 LNHDA and CDR2 SQIVND (reference sequence). CDR3 size: 14 residues. V lost 3 bases to trimming and J lost 6 bases, with 11 bases between them. The CDR3 loop reads CASSMVAAAGELFF. CDR3 coding DNA: TGTGCCAGTAGTATGGTGGCCGCGGCCGGGGAGCTGTTTTTT.

This CDR3 reads CAWSGSIYVLTF. As DNA, the CDR3 is TGTGCCTGGAGTGGCAGTATTTACGTCCTGACTTTC. V is TRBV30 and J is TRBJ2-6; D is unresolved. The CDR3 totals 12 residues. The germline CDR1 and CDR2 sequences are GTSNPN and SVGIG (reference sequence). Trimming shortened V by 1 base and J by 11 bases, and 9 bases separated the two germline ends.

The CDR3 nucleotides are TGTGCCAGCACTATGAGCGGCCCCTCCTACAATGAGCAGTTCTTC. Translation: CASTMSGPSYNEQFF. V and J are TRBV27 and TRBJ2-1, with D perhaps matching TRBD2 (5 bases). The germline gives CDR1 MNHEY, CDR2 SMNVEV (reference sequence). Trimming removed 7 bases from V and 0 bases from J, with 13 bases in between. CDR3 length: 15 amino acids.

V gene TRBV10-3 combines with J gene TRBJ2-3; 9 nucleotides align to TRBD1. The CDR3 has 15 residues. Trimming at V came to 10 bases and at J to 2 bases, leaving 10 bases not matched to a gene. Germline CDR1 is ENHRY and CDR2 is SYGVKD. CDR3 loop: CATEIGQGHTDTQYF. The DNA of the CDR3 is TGTGCCACCGAGATAGGACAGGGGCACACAGATACGCAGTATTTT.

This clone was detected a few times. The rearrangement uses TRBV5-4 and TRBJ1-2, with unresolved D. Per germline, CDR1 SGHNT and CDR2 YYREEE (reference sequence). Trimming removed 2 bases at V and 5 bases at J, with 10 bases between. CDR3 size: 13 residues. The CDR3 here is CASSLGSGYGYTF. The CDR3 bases are TGTGCCAGCAGCTTAGGGAGCGGTTATGGCTACACCTTC.

This sequence joins TRBV21-1 and TRBJ2-7; the table's D call, TRBD2, was not checked against the DNA. TRBV21-1 constitutes a pseudogene. The CDR3 is made up of 18 amino acids. DNA of the CDR3: TGTGCCAGCAGCAAAGGGACCTTAGCGGGGGGGAACTCCTACGAGCAGTACTTC. This gives the protein CASSKGTLAGGNSYEQYF.

The DNA for the CDR3 is TGTGCCAGCAGCTTAGTTGACAGGGGGAACACTGAAGCTTTCTTT. It codes for CASSLVDRGNTEAFF. The rearrangement joins TRBV7-8 to TRBJ1-1, with 8 bases aligning to TRBD1. Losses at the gene ends were 1 base for V and 1 base for J; bases not matched to a gene: 2. The CDR3 covers 15 residues. Germline V gives CDR1 SGHVS, CDR2 FQNEAQ. Full variable domain (rest looked up from reference TRBV7-8 and TRBJ1-1): GAGVSQSPRYKVAKRGQDVALRCDPISGHVSLFWYQQALGQGPEFLTYFQNEAQLDKSGLPSDRFFAERPEGSVSTLKIQRTQQEDSAVYLCASSLVDRGNTEAFFGQGTRLTVV.

The gene calls are TRBV27 and TRBJ1-6, with D possibly matching TRBD1 (5 bases). Trimming removed 11 bases from V and 1 base from J, with 15 bases in between. The CDR3 loop spans 15 amino acids. Per the germline V gene, CDR1 is MNHEY and CDR2 is SMNVEV (reference sequence). This CDR3 is CASQLKGSYNSPLHF. In DNA form, the CDR3 reads TGTGCCTCGCAGTTAAAGGGGTCCTATAATTCACCCCTCCACTTT.

This clone occurred once. V is TRBV5-1 and J is TRBJ1-1; D call uncertain. Germline V gene data show CDR1 as SGHRS and CDR2 as YFSETQ. Trimming took 4 bases from V and 3 from J, leaving 13 bases between them. CDR3 length equals 14 residues. CDR3 DNA sequence: TGCGCCAGCAGCCGCGAATCCGGAGACACTGAAGCTTTCTTT. Translation gives CASSRESGDTEAFF. Full variable domain (rest looked up from reference TRBV5-1 and TRBJ1-1): KAGVTQTPRYLIKTRGQQVTLSCSPISGHRSVSWYQQTPGQGLQFLFEYFSETQRNKGNFPGRFSGRQFSNSRSEMNVSTLELGDSALYLCASSRESGDTEAFFGQGTRLTVV.

The rearrangement links TRBV21-1 to TRBJ1-4. TRBV21-1 is annotated as a pseudogene. The CDR3 extends over 14 amino acids. CDR3 residues: CASSKLATNEKLFF. CDR3 coding DNA: TGTGCCAGCAGCAAACTAGCAACTAATGAAAAACTGTTTTTT.

This clone was seen a handful of times. The gene calls are TRBV11-2 and TRBJ1-6; a weak D match, TRBD1 (6 bases). Trimming took off 7 bases at V and 8 bases at J, with 15 bases between the two ends. CDR1 and CDR2 from the germline V gene are SGHAT and FQNNGV. This CDR3 is 14 amino acids long. The CDR3 DNA reads as TGTGCCAGCACCCCCGGGACACACCATTCACCCCTCCACTTT. The encoded protein is CASTPGTHHSPLHF.

The rearrangement links TRBV7-3 to TRBJ2-1, with D perhaps matching TRBD1 (6 bases). This CDR3 spans 13 amino acids. The germline V gene encodes CDR1 SGHTA and CDR2 FQGTGA. V was cut by 5 bases and J by 5 bases, with 10 bases left in between. The CDR3 DNA sequence: TGTGCCAGCAGCCCGGGACATAACAATGAGCAGTTCTTC. Its translation is CASSPGHNNEQFF.

This rearrangement joins TRBV6-5 to TRBJ2-1; 9 nucleotides agree with TRBD2. Germline V lookup: CDR1 MNHEY, CDR2 SVGAGI. Losses at the gene ends were 4 bases for V and 3 bases for J; bases not matched to a gene: 4. The CDR3 consists of 15 residues. The CDR3 spells CASSLSGRNYNEQFF. CDR3 in DNA: TGTGCCAGCAGTTTAAGCGGGAGGAACTACAATGAGCAGTTCTTC.